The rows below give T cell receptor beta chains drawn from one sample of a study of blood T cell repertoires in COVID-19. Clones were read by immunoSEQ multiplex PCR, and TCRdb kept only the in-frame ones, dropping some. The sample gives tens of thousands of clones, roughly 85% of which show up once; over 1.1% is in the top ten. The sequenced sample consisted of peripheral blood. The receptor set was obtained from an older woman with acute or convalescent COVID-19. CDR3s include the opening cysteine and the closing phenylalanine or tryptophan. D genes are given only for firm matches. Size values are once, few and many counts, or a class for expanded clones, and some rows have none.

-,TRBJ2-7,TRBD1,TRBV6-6,TGTGCCAGCAAGGATCGACAGGGGGCAGAGCAGTACTTC,CASKDRQGAEQYF
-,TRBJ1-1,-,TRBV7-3,TGTGCCAGCAGCCCCAAACGTGGGGGGATGGCTTTCTTT,CASSPKRGGMAFF
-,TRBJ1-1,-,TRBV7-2,TGTGCCAGCCGTCCGGGGGGGGTTGGCACTGAAGCTTTCTTT,CASRPGGVGTEAFF
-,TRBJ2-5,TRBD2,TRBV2,TGTGCCAGCAGTGCCATCCAGCGGGGGTCCCTAGGGGAGACCCAGTACTTC,CASSAIQRGSLGETQYF
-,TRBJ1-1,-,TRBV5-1,TGCGCCAGCAGCTTGGGTTCTACAGGGACGAACACTGAAGCTTTCTTT,CASSLGSTGTNTEAFF
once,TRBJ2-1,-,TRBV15,TGTGCCACCAGCAGAGGGGGGGACTGGAGTGAGCAGTTCTTC,CATSRGGDWSEQFF
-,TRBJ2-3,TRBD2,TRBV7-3,TGTGCCAGCAGCAACCTAGCGGAGCGCACAGATACGCAGTATTTT,CASSNLAERTDTQYF
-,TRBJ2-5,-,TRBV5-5,TGTGCCAGCAGCCCCCTAAGTGGGACTCGGGAGACCCAGTACTTC,CASSPLSGTRETQYF
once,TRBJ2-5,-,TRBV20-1,TGCAGTGCTCTACAAGAGACCCAGTACTTC,CSALQETQYF
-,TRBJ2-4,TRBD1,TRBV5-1,TGCGCCAGCAGCTTCGACGGGACAGGGAGGGACATTCAGTACTTC,CASSFDGTGRDIQYF
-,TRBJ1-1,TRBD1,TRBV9,TGTGCCAGCAGCCCTTACTCCGGGACAGGGATTACTACTGAAGCTTTCTTT,CASSPYSGTGITTEAFF
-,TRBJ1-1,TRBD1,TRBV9,TGTGCCAGCAGCAATCGACAGGGCTTGAACACTGAAGCTTTCTTT,CASSNRQGLNTEAFF
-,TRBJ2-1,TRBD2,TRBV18,TGTGCCAGCTCAGAAGCGGGAGGGCCCTACAATGAGCAGTTCTTC,CASSEAGGPYNEQFF
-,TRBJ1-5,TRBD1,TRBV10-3,TGTGCCATCAGTGAGAGATCAGGGGGCGAAGACAATCAGCCCCAGCATTTT,CAISERSGGEDNQPQHF
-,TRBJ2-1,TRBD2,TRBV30,TGTGCCTGGAGTATAGGACTAGCGGGGGAAGAGTTCTTC,CAWSIGLAGEEFF
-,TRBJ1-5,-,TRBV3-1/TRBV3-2,TGTGCCAGCAGCCAAGATCTAAATCAGCCCCAGCATTTT,CASSQDLNQPQHF
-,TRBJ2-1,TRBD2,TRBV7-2,TGTGCCAGCAGCTTGGCGGGAGGGCAAATCAATGAGCAGTTCTTC,CASSLAGGQINEQFF
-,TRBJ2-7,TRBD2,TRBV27,TGTGCCAGCAGTTTCACTACTAGCGGGGGTTACGAGCAGTACTTC,CASSFTTSGGYEQYF
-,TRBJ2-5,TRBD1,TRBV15,TGTGCCACCAGCAGAGGGACAGGGGGCTATCAAGAGACCCAGTACTTC,CATSRGTGGYQETQYF
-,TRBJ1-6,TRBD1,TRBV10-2,TGCGCCAGCAGGGGTGGACAGGAGAGCTCCTATAATTCACCCCTCCACTTT,CASRGGQESSYNSPLHF
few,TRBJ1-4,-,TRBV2,TGTGCCAGCAGATACAGAGCAACTAATGAAAAACTGTTTTTT,CASRYRATNEKLFF
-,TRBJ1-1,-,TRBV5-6,TGTGCCAGCAGCTTGGGGGCAGCACGTACTGAAGCTTTCTTT,CASSLGAARTEAFF